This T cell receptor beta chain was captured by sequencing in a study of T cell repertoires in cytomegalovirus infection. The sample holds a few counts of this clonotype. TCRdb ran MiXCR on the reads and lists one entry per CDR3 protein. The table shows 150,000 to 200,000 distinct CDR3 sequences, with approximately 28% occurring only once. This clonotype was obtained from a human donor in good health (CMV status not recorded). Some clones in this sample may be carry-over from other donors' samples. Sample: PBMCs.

In DNA, the CDR3 is TGTGCCAGCAGAAGGGTTGCTACGGGTGGCAAGGGAGGCTACACCTTC. It translates to CASRRVATGGKGGYTF. The chain has TRBV27 and TRBJ1-2; the D is unclear. The CDR3 spans 16 residues. V was shortened by 6 bases and J by 8 bases, with 25 bases between the two germline ends. The germline V gene encodes CDR1 MNHEY and CDR2 SMNVEV (reference sequence).